Shown below are 16 T cell receptor beta chains from a single sample sequenced in a study of blood T cell repertoires in COVID-19. Repertoires were generated with immunoSEQ multiplex PCR, while TCRdb's copy carries only in-frame clones and drops some. The sample has about 150,000 clones, around 89% seen once; the top ten hold about 3.2%. Sequences were obtained from peripheral blood. All receptors come from a man in his 60s with active or convalescent COVID-19.

This clone was detected a few times. This chain joins TRBV9 and TRBJ2-1; TRBD2 agrees at 7 bases. The CDR3 sequence is 17 residues long. V was pared by 0 bases and J by 6 bases, with 12 bases of the junction left unmatched. Germline CDR1 reads SGDLS; CDR2 reads YYNGEE. In nucleotides, the CDR3 is TGTGCCAGCAGCGTAGTTGGGGAGGGGAAAAGGCTCAATGAGCAGTTCTTC. Residues: CASSVVGEGKRLNEQFF.

This chain joins TRBV5-4 and TRBJ2-7, with a weak D call TRBD2 (5 bases). V was clipped by 0 bases and J by 0 bases, with 10 bases between them. The CDR3 is made up of 15 amino acids. Per germline, CDR1 SGHNT and CDR2 YYREEE (reference sequence). DNA for the CDR3: TGTGCCAGCAGCTTGGTGGGGAGCCGCTCCTACGAGCAGTACTTC. As protein: CASSLVGSRSYEQYF.

The V gene is TRBV3-1 (or the pseudogene TRBV3-2), the J gene TRBJ1-3; a possible D gene is TRBD1 (6 bases). CDR3 size: 17 residues. Per germline, CDR1 LGHDT and CDR2 YNNKEL (reference sequence). Trimming shortened V by 1 base and J by 0 bases, and 13 bases separated the two germline ends. The DNA of the CDR3 is TGTGCCAGCAGCCAAGGAGGGCCAGGGGCCTCTGGAAACACCATATATTTT. Translated: CASSQGGPGASGNTIYF.

V is TRBV5-6 and J is TRBJ2-7; 9 nucleotides align to TRBD1. Germline CDR1 SGHDT, CDR2 YYEEEE. The CDR3 consists of 16 residues. After removal of 2 bases from V and 3 bases from J, the junction contained 9 bases not matched to a gene. The CDR3 sequence: CASSLLSGTGIYEQYF. CDR3 nucleotides: TGTGCCAGCAGCTTACTTTCCGGGACAGGGATCTACGAGCAGTACTTC.

This clone appeared a single time. The CDR3 coding sequence is TGTGCCAGCAGTCTAAGTAACTATGGCTACACCTTC. Amino acids: CASSLSNYGYTF. This chain connects TRBV12-3 or TRBV12-4 to TRBJ1-2, with D hard to call. The CDR3 length is 12 residues. The V end lost 5 bases, the J end lost 1 base, and 5 bases lay between the germline ends.

The chain combines TRBV12-3 or TRBV12-4 with TRBJ1-1; the D is unclear. V was pared by 6 bases and J by 3 bases, with 11 bases between. The CDR3 is 13 amino acids. The CDR3 region has the DNA TGTGCCAGCAGGTCCGGCCGGGACACTGAAGCTTTCTTT. Translation gives CASRSGRDTEAFF.

The chain uses TRBV14 and TRBJ2-7; TRBD1 matches at 9 bases. Germline V CDR1 and CDR2: SGHDN, FVKESK. V was pared by 5 bases and J by 8 bases, with 4 bases of the junction left unmatched. This CDR3 spans 12 amino acids. CDR3 coding DNA: TGTGCCAGCAGCTCAGGGACAGGGAAGCAGTACTTC. Its protein product is CASSSGTGKQYF. Based on the CDR3 plus reference TRBV14 and TRBJ2-7, the full variable domain is EAGVTQFPSHSVIEKGQTVTLRCDPISGHDNLYWYRRVMGKEIKFLLHFVKESKQDESGMPNNRFLAERTGGTYSTLKVQPAELEDSGVYFCASSSGTGKQYFGPGTRLTVT.

This clone has a handful of counts. The chain links TRBV5-1 to TRBJ1-4; the match to TRBD1 covers 9 bases. The germline V gene has CDR1 SGHRS and CDR2 YFSETQ. The CDR3 consists of 14 residues. The V and J ends lost 4 bases and 8 bases, in that order; junction bases with no gene match: 6. CDR3 region: CASSPGQGREKLFF. DNA for the CDR3: TGCGCCAGCAGCCCAGGACAGGGGCGAGAAAAACTGTTTTTT.

The chain employs TRBV3-1 (or the pseudogene TRBV3-2) and TRBJ2-5; tentative D call: TRBD2 (5 bases). The ends were cut back, 8 bases at V and 3 bases at J, with 16 bases in the middle. From germline, CDR1 is LGHDT and CDR2 YNNKEL (reference sequence). This CDR3 spans 14 amino acids. The CDR3 DNA follows: TGTGCCAGCTCATCTCCGGACGGGGAAGAGACCCAGTACTTC. This translates into CASSSPDGEETQYF.

The V gene is TRBV5-1, the J gene TRBJ1-2, with D maybe TRBD1 (5 bases). Germline V lookup: CDR1 SGHRS, CDR2 YFSETQ. The length of the CDR3 is 16 residues. Trimming pared 4 bases from V and 2 bases from J, leaving 18 bases between. The chain's CDR3 is CASSPGHLPLNYGYTF. DNA for the CDR3: TGCGCCAGCAGCCCCGGACATCTACCCTTAAACTATGGCTACACCTTC. Full variable domain (rest looked up from reference TRBV5-1 and TRBJ1-2): KAGVTQTPRYLIKTRGQQVTLSCSPISGHRSVSWYQQTPGQGLQFLFEYFSETQRNKGNFPGRFSGRQFSNSRSEMNVSTLELGDSALYLCASSPGHLPLNYGYTFGSGTRLTVV.

The V gene is TRBV6-1, the J gene TRBJ1-5; 8 nucleotides agree with TRBD1. The CDR3 has 16 residues. After removal of 6 bases from V and 5 bases from J, the junction contained 12 bases not matched to a gene. Germline V gives CDR1 MNHNS, CDR2 SASEGT. CDR3 sequence reads: CASRETGTGGHQPQHF. The CDR3 DNA reads as TGTGCCAGCAGGGAAACCGGGACAGGAGGGCATCAGCCCCAGCATTTT.

The chain recombines TRBV7-2 with TRBJ2-2; 7 positions agree with TRBD1. CDR3 length equals 14 residues. The trim removed 4 bases at V and 5 bases at J, leaving 4 bases unmatched. From germline, CDR1 is SGHTA and CDR2 FQGNSA. CDR3 sequence: CASSYRGHTGELFF. The CDR3, as DNA: TGTGCCAGCAGCTACAGGGGTCATACCGGGGAGCTGTTTTTT.

The chain combines TRBV12-3 or TRBV12-4 with TRBJ1-2; no clear D. CDR3 length equals 12 residues. With 3 bases removed from V and 7 bases from J, the gap between germline ends came to 9 bases. CDR3 loop: CASSFTGVGYTF. CDR3 DNA sequence: TGTGCCAGCAGTTTCACCGGGGTTGGCTACACCTTC.

The gene calls are TRBV4-1 and TRBJ2-7; D is uncertain. Trimming left V 1 base short and J 0 bases short, with 7 bases between. Germline-derived CDR1 and CDR2 are MGHRA and YSYEKL. CDR3 length equals 14 residues. CDR3 region: CASSQGQVSYEQYF. CDR3 DNA: TGCGCCAGCAGCCAAGGGCAGGTCTCCTACGAGCAGTACTTC.

V is TRBV19 and J is TRBJ1-1; D is possibly TRBD1 (5 bases). This CDR3 has 13 residues. Germline lookup yields CDR1 LNHDA and CDR2 SQIVND (reference sequence). V gave up 3 bases and J gave up 9 bases, with 14 bases separating them. The CDR3 region is CASSMVQADKAFF. In DNA form, the CDR3 reads TGTGCCAGTAGTATGGTACAGGCAGATAAAGCTTTCTTT.

The genes are TRBV6-5 and TRBJ2-3; D is undetermined. V was shortened by 5 bases and J by 3 bases, with 12 bases between the two germline ends. This CDR3 comprises 14 residues. CDR1 is MNHEY, CDR2 SVGAGI, per germline. The CDR3 here is CASSPQSSTDTQYF. The CDR3 DNA sequence: TGTGCCAGCAGTCCACAATCTAGTACAGATACGCAGTATTTT.